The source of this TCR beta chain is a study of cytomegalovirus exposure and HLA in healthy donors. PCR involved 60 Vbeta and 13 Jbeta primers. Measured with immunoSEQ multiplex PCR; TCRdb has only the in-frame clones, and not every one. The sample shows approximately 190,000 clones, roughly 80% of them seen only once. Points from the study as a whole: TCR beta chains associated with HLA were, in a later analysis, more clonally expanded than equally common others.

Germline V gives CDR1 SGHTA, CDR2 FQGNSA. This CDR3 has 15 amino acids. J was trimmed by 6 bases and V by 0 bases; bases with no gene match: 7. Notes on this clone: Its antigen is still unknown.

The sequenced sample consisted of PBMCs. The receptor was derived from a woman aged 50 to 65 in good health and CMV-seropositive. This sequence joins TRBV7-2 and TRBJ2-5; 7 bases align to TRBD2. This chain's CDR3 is CASSLAGDYIKTQYF. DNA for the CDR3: TGTGCCAGCAGCTTAGCCGGGGACTACATAAAGACCCAGTACTTC.